The present entry profiles one T cell receptor (beta chain) with its context. Its specificity is not known. A much larger clone lies a single base off, so this may be a read error. The sample has other DNA sequences that encode this CDR3 too. Thyroid surgery had not been preceded by any treatment in any patient. The germline CDR1 and CDR2 sequences are SGHAT and FQNNGV. This CDR3 contains 15 residues. With V trimmed by 1 base and J by 4 bases, 4 bases remained unmatched. As originally analysed: CDR3 was compared across clinicopathological groups, and the resulting differences were used to build a distant-metastasis classifier for papillary thyroid cancer. TCRdb re-called the PCR reads via MiXCR. Clone size and V and J calls follow TCRdb, not the original study. The profile covers around 89,000 clones, with just under 15% appearing a single time and roughly 3.6% taken by the ten largest. This entry comes from a study of metastatic and nonmetastatic thyroid tumors. Across the whole study: Samples came from malignant and benign thyroid patients, and repertoires were compared across blood and tumor or nodule tissue.

Study-wide findings and caveats: When malignant thyroid tumors were compared with benign nodules, TCR beta diversity was reportedly significantly higher in the malignant tumors. This held in both blood and tumor samples.

The sample was blood. The genes are TRBV11-2 and TRBJ2-3; 8 bases fit TRBD2. The TCR sequence derives from a female donor with papillary thyroid cancer or a benign thyroid nodule (not recorded which). Some clones in this sample may be carry-over from other donors' samples. For the CDR3, the DNA is TGTGCCAGCAGCTTAGGCGGGGGGCCCCCAGATACGCAGTATTTT. Amino acid sequence: CASSLGGGPPDTQYF.